This T cell receptor (beta chain) emerged from a study of T-cell memory formation after mild COVID-19. Study observations and caveats: Mostly located in CM and EM were contracting CD4+ clones, with contracting CD8+ clones located in EMRA. In second-wave clones peaking day 37, SARS-CoV-2 specificity remained unconfirmed. Clones contracting day 15 to 85 were balanced CD4/CD8; later expanders leaned CD4+.

Regarding this clonotype: Its specificity is not known.

Via MiXCR, TCRdb re-called the 5' RACE reads, giving one row per CDR3 protein. The repertoire consists of around 200,000 distinct CDR3 sequences, with around 18% occurring once and the leading ten covering about 4%. The sequence came from a man aged 18 to 30 who had mild COVID-19 (a few samples of this study predate the infection). Cell type and time point are not known. Sequencing was performed on PBMCs or a T cell subset sorted from them (not recorded which).

In DNA, the CDR3 is TGTGCCAGCAGCCCTTTAGCAGGGAGCTCCTACGAGCAGTACTTC. It translates to CASSPLAGSSYEQYF. The genes are TRBV3-1 and TRBJ2-7; D could derive from TRBD1 or TRBD2 (5 bases each). The CDR3 length is 15 residues. The germline gives CDR1 LGHDT, CDR2 YNNKEL (reference sequence). Trimming took off 4 bases at V and 0 bases at J, with 13 bases between the two ends.